A selection of T cell receptor beta chains follows, all from one sample in a study of OX40 agonist ivuxolimab in advanced cancers. Repertoires were generated with immunoSEQ multiplex PCR, while TCRdb's copy carries only in-frame clones and drops some. The sample records 11,000 to 15,000 clones, about 75% being singletons. The sequencing here drew on CD4+ or CD8+ T cells sorted from blood, taken in a trial of the OX40 agonist ivuxolimab. These receptors all stem from an adult with an advanced solid tumor such as melanoma, head and neck, liver or kidney cancer. CDR3s include the opening cysteine and the closing phenylalanine or tryptophan. D genes are given only for firm matches. Not all rows give a size; the values are once, few, many and, for expanded clones, a class.

cdr3_aa cdr3_nt d_call j_call v_call clone_size
CASSQDEGGWGNSPLHF TGCGCCAGCAGCCAAGACGAGGGAGGGTGGGGGAATTCACCCCTCCACTTT - TRBJ1-6 TRBV4-1 few
CAWSVLGTVNTGELFF TGTGCCTGGAGTGTACTCGGGACTGTGAACACCGGGGAGCTGTTTTTT - TRBJ2-2 TRBV30 -
CASNLRWTWTYEQYF TGTGCCAGCAACTTAAGGTGGACATGGACCTACGAGCAGTACTTC - TRBJ2-7 TRBV6-4 -
CASSVGGGYGYTF TGTGCCAGCAGTGTAGGGGGAGGCTATGGCTACACCTTC - TRBJ1-2 TRBV2 -
CASSPGTSGGYRDTQYF TGTGCCAGCAGCCCCGGGACTAGCGGGGGATATAGAGATACGCAGTATTTT TRBD2 TRBJ2-3 TRBV7-9 -
CASSESGGNNEQFF TGCGCCAGCAGTGAGAGCGGGGGTAACAATGAGCAGTTCTTC TRBD2 TRBJ2-1 TRBV10-2 -
CAISVGTGGGKLFF TGTGCCATCAGTGTGGGGACAGGGGGCGGAAAACTGTTTTTT TRBD1 TRBJ1-4 TRBV10-3 -
CASSLGADHSYEQYF TGTGCCAGCAGCTTGGGTGCGGACCACTCCTACGAGCAGTACTTC - TRBJ2-7 TRBV5-4 -
CASSFYDGGKTGQYF TGTGCCAGCAGCTTTTACGACGGAGGGAAGACGGGGCAGTACTTC - TRBJ2-7 TRBV11-2 -
CASSLENQPQHF TGTGCCAGCAGCTTGGAAAATCAGCCCCAGCATTTT - TRBJ1-5 TRBV5-5 few
CASTPGQGPYEQYF TGTGCCAGCACCCCGGGACAGGGACCTTACGAGCAGTACTTC TRBD1 TRBJ2-7 TRBV27 -
CASSPPGNRPQHF TGTGCCAGCAGTCCCCCCGGGAACCGGCCCCAGCATTTT - TRBJ1-5 TRBV27 -
CASSLNPAGRTDTQYF TGTGCCAGCAGTTTAAACCCAGCGGGGCGAACAGATACGCAGTATTTT TRBD2 TRBJ2-3 TRBV27 -
CASSLVGAREQYF TGTGCCAGCAGCTTGGTTGGGGCCCGTGAGCAGTACTTC - TRBJ2-7 TRBV5-4 -
CASSLLGITSGMTGELFF TGTGCCAGCAGTTTATTGGGGATCACTAGCGGGATGACCGGGGAGCTGTTTTTT TRBD2 TRBJ2-2 TRBV28 -
CASSLQGSGPYGYTF TGTGCCAGCAGTCTACAGGGCAGCGGGCCCTATGGCTACACCTTC - TRBJ1-2 TRBV27 -